This T cell receptor beta chain was recorded in a study of persistence of HIV-infected CD4 T cells. Background on the study: Suppressive ART had lasted a median of approximately eight years. Study-level points and caveats: The rare CMV-responding cells with HIV-1 proviruses were not separately TCR-sequenced. Degenerate expanded CDR3beta sequences were enriched among CMV- and Gag-responding cells.

This was the immunoSEQ version 4 assay in survey mode. Clones were read by immunoSEQ multiplex PCR, and TCRdb kept only the in-frame ones, dropping some. There are 25,000 to 35,000 clones in the sample; 65% to 75% occur only once, and approximately 1.5% lies in the top ten. A note on this clone: Its antigen is not known.

Cells were stimulated with overlapping HIV-1 Gag 15-mer peptides. Responding CD4+ T cells were sorted by upregulation of both CD40 ligand and CD69. Germline assignment: CDR1 LNHDA and CDR2 SQIVND (reference sequence). V was cut by 7 bases and J by 2 bases, with 13 bases left in between. The length of the CDR3 is 14 residues. This TCR was recovered from an adult man with HIV who was CMV-seropositive. The gene calls are TRBV19 and TRBJ2-3, with a possible D match to TRBD1 (7 bases). The specimen was CD4+ T cells sorted from PBMCs after approximately 20-hour stimulation, collected from a patient who received antiretroviral therapy. The CDR3 DNA reads as TGTGCCAGTACCACAGGGGACTCCACAGATACGCAGTATTTT. Translated, it gives CASTTGDSTDTQYF.